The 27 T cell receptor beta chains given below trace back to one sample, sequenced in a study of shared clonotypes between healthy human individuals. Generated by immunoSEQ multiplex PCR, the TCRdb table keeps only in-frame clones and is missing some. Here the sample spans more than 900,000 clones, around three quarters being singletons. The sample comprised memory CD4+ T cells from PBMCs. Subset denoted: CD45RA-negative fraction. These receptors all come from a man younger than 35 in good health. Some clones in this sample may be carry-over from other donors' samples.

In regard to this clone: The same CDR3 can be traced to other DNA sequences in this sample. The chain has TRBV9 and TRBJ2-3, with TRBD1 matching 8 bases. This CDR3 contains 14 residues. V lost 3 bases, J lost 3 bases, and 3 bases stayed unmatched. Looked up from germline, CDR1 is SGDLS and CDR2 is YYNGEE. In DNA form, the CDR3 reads TGTGCCAGCAGCGCCCGACAGGGGACAGATACGCAGTATTTT. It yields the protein CASSARQGTDTQYF.

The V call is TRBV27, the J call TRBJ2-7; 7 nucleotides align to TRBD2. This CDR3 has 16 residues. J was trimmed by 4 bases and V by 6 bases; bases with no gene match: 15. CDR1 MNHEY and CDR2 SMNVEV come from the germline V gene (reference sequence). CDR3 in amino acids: CASSLGRPNDPYEQYF. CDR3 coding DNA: TGTGCCAGCAGCCTCGGGAGGCCCAACGACCCTTACGAGCAGTACTTC.

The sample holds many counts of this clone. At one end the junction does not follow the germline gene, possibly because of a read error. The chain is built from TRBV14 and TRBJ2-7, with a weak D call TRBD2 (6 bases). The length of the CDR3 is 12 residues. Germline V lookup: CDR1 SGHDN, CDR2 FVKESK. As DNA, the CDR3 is TGTGCCAGCAGCCAAGATTACGCGGGACGGAACTTC. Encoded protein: CASSQDYAGRNF.

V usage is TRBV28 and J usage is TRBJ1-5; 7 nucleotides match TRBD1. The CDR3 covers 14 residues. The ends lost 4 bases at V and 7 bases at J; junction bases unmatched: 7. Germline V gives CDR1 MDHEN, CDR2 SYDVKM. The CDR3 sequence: CASSSQGQTQPQHF. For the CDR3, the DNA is TGTGCCAGCAGTTCTCAGGGACAGACGCAGCCCCAGCATTTT.

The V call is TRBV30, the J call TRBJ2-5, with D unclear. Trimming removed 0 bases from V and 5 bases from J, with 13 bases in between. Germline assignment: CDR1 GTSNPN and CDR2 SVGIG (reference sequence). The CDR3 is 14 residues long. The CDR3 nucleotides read TGTGCCTGGAGTGTACTGGGGTCCGTGGAGACCCAGTACTTC. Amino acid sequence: CAWSVLGSVETQYF. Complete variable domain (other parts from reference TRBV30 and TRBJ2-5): SQTIHQWPATLVQPVGSPLSLECTVEGTSNPNLYWYRQAAGRGLQLLFYSVGIGQISSEVPQNLSASRPQDRQFILSSKKLLLSDSGFYLCAWSVLGSVETQYFGPGTRLLVL.

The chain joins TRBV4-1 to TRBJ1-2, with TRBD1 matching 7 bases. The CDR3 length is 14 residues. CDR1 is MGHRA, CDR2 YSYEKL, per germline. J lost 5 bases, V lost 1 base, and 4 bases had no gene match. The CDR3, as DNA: TGCGCCAGCAGCCAAGCGTCCAGGGGGTATGGCTACACCTTC. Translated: CASSQASRGYGYTF.

The CDR3: CASSPRLSGRDEQFF. The CDR3 DNA reads TGTGCCAGTAGTCCCCGACTTAGCGGGAGAGATGAGCAGTTCTTC. The chain combines TRBV19 with TRBJ2-1; 9 nucleotides line up with TRBD2. This CDR3 region has 15 residues. The germline CDR1 and CDR2 sequences are LNHDA and SQIVND (reference sequence). V lost 5 bases and J lost 8; bases outside the gene matches: 10. The full variable domain, completed using reference TRBV19 and TRBJ2-1, is DGGITQSPKYLFRKEGQNVTLSCEQNLNHDAMYWYRQDPGQGLRLIYYSQIVNDFQKGDIAEGYSVSREKKESFPLTVTSAQKNPTAFYLCASSPRLSGRDEQFFGPGTRLTVL.

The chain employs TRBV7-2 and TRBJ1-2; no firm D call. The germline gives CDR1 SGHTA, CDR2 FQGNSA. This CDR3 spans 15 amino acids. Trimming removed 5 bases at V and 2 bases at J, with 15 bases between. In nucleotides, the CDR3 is TGTGCCAGCAGCCCCTCAACGACCCTAAACTATGGCTACACCTTC. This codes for CASSPSTTLNYGYTF.

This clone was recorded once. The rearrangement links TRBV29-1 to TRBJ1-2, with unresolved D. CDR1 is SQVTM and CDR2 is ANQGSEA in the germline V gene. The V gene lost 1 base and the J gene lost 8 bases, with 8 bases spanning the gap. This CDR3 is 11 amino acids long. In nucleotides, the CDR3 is TGCAGCGTTGAAGTAAGGAGGGGCTACACCTTC. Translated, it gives CSVEVRRGYTF.

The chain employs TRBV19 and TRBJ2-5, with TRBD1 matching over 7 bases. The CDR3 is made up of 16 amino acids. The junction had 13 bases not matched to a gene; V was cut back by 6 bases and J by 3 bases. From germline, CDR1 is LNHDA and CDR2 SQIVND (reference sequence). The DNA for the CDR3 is TGTGCCAGTAGGCGAACCGCCGGGACAGCTAAAGAGACCCAGTACTTC. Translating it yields CASRRTAGTAKETQYF.

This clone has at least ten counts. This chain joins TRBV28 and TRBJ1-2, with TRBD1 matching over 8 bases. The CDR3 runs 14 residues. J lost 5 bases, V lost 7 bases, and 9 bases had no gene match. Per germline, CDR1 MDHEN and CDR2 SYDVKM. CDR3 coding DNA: TGTGCCAGCACCATTCCCCGACAGGGGTATGGCTACACCTTC. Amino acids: CASTIPRQGYGYTF.

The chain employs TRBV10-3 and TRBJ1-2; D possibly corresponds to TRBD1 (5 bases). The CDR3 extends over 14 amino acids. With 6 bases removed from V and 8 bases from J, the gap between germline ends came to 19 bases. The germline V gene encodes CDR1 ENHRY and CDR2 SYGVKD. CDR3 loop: CAIRGEGLWTGYTF. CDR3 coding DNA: TGTGCCATCAGAGGGGAAGGACTCTGGACCGGCTACACCTTC.

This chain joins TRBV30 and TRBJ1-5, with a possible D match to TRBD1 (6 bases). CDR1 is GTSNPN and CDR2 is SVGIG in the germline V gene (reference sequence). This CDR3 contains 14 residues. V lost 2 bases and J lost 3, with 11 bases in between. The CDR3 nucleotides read TGTGCCTGGAGTACTGGACAGAACAATCAGCCCCAGCATTTT. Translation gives CAWSTGQNNQPQHF.

In DNA, the CDR3 is TGTGCCAGCACCAATACTTTCTTT. Translating it yields CASTNTFF. The chain joins TRBV2 to TRBJ1-1; no firm D call. V gave up 7 bases and J gave up 12 bases, with 6 bases separating them. The CDR3 runs 8 residues. Germline V gene lookup returns CDR1 SNHLY and CDR2 FYNNEI.

The CDR3 nucleotides read TGTGCCAGCAGTTCGAGCAGGGGGAGCAACGAGCAGTACTTC. Its translation is CASSSSRGSNEQYF. The chain uses TRBV5-4 and TRBJ2-5; 7 nucleotides align to TRBD1. The DNA matches TRBJ2-7 better at its end, which makes the J call doubtful. The CDR3 runs 14 residues. From germline, CDR1 is SGHNT and CDR2 YYREEE (reference sequence).

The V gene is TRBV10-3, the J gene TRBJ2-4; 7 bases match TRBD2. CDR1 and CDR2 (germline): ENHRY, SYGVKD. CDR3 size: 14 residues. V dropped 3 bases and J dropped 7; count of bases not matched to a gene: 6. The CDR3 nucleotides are TGTGCCATCAGTGATGGGAGGGCCATGAACATTCAGTACTTC. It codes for CAISDGRAMNIQYF.

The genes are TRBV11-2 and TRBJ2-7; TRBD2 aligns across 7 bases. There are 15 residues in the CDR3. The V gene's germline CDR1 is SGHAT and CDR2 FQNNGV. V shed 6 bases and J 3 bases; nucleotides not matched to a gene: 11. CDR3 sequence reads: CASSYSGQGGYEQYF. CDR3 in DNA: TGTGCCAGCAGTTATAGCGGGCAGGGCGGCTACGAGCAGTACTTC.

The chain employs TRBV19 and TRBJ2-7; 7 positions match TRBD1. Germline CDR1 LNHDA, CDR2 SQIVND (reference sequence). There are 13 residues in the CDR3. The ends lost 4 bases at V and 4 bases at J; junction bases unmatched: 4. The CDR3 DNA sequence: TGTGCCAGTAGTAGAGGGGGCGGGTACGAGCAGTACTTC. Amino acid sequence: CASSRGGGYEQYF. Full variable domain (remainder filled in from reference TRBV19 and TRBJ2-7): DGGITQSPKYLFRKEGQNVTLSCEQNLNHDAMYWYRQDPGQGLRLIYYSQIVNDFQKGDIAEGYSVSREKKESFPLTVTSAQKNPTAFYLCASSRGGGYEQYFGPGTRLTVT.

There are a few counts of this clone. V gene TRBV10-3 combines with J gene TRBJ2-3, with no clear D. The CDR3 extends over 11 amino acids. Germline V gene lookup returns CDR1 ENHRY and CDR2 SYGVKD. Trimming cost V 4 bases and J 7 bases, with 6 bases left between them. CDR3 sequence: CAISGSNTQYF. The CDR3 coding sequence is TGTGCCATCAGTGGGTCGAATACGCAGTATTTT.

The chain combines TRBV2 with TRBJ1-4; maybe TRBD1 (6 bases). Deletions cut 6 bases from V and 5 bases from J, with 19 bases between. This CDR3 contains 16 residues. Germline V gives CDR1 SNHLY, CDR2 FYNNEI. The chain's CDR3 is CASRFQRTVKNEKLFF. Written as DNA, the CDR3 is TGTGCCAGCAGGTTCCAAAGGACAGTTAAAAATGAAAAACTGTTTTTT.

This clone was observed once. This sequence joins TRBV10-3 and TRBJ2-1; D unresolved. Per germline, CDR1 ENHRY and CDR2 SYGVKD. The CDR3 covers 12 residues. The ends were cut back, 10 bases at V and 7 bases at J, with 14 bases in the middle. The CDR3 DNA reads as TGTGCCACCGCCGGTACTGGGAATGAGCAGTTCTTC. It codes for CATAGTGNEQFF.

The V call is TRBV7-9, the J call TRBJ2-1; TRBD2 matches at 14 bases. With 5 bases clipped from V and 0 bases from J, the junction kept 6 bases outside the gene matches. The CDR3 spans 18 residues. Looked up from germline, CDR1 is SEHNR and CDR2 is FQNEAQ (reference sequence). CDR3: CASSRTSGGISSYNEQFF. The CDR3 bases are TGTGCCAGCAGCCGGACTAGCGGGGGGATAAGCTCCTACAATGAGCAGTTCTTC.

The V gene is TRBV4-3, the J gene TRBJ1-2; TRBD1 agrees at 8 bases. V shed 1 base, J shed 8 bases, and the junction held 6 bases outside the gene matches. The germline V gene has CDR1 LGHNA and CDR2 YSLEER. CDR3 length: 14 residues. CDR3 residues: CASSQATGVGGYTF. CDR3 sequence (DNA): TGCGCCAGCAGCCAAGCGACAGGGGTGGGGGGCTACACCTTC.

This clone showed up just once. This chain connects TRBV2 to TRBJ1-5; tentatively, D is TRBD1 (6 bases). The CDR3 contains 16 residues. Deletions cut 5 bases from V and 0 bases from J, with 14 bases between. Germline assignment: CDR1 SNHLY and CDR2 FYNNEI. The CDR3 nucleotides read TGTGCCAGCAGTATACCAGGGGTTAATAGCAATCAGCCCCAGCATTTT. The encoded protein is CASSIPGVNSNQPQHF.

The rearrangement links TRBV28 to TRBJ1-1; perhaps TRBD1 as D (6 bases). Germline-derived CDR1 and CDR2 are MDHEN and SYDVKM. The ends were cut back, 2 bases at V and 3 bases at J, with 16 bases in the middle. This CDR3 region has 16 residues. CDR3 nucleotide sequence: TGTGCCAGCAGTTTAGGGAGGGGGGTTATCGACACTGAAGCTTTCTTT. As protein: CASSLGRGVIDTEAFF.

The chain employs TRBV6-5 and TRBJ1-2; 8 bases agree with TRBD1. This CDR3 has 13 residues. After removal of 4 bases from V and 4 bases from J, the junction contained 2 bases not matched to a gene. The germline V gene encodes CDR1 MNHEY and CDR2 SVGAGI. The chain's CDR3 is CASSWTGSYGYTF. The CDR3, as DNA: TGTGCCAGCAGTTGGACAGGGTCCTATGGCTACACCTTC.

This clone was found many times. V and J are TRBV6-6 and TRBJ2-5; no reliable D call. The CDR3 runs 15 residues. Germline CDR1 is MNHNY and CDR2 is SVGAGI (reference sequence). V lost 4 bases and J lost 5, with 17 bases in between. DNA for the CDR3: TGTGCCAGCAGTTCCATTCGAGTGAACGGGGAGACCCAGTACTTC. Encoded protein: CASSSIRVNGETQYF.